What follows describes a single TCR beta chain. Antigen specificity is unknown. This sample is drawn from a study of cytomegalovirus exposure and HLA in healthy donors. Overall study results and limits: In vitro checks showed that a few CMV-associated chains really do target CMV antigens.

The method was immunoSEQ multiplex PCR; TCRdb's version includes in-frame clones alone and lacks a portion of them. The table has around 93,000 clones, 85% seen once. The origin of this receptor is a young man in good health and CMV-seropositive. Sequenced input: PBMCs.

This CDR3 reads CASSEREYEQYF. The CDR3 DNA sequence: TGTGCCAGCAGTGAGCGAGAATACGAGCAGTACTTC. V and J are TRBV6-1 and TRBJ2-7; D not resolved. Germline V gene sequence: CDR1 MNHNS, CDR2 SASEGT. The CDR3 runs 12 residues. The V gene lost 3 bases and the J gene lost 4 bases, with 7 bases spanning the gap.